This T cell receptor (beta chain) was sequenced for a study of CD4+ T cells in melanoma. The CDR3 runs 13 residues. V lost 5 bases and J 7 bases, leaving 11 bases between the germline ends. Germline assignment: CDR1 MDHEN and CDR2 SYDVKM. General study results and limits: In melanoma, neoantigen-specific CD4+ T cells reportedly differed in differentiation state. A reported correlation linked neoantigen-specific CD4+ T cells to CD8+, macrophage and B cell function.

Sequenced by immunoSEQ multiplex PCR; TCRdb stores in-frame clones only, minus some. The data hold about 55,000 clones, with about 72% observed a single time. Turning to this clone: Its antigen remains unidentified.

This chain uses TRBV28 with TRBJ2-2, with D uncertain. The clonotype originates from a human donor with melanoma. Material: tumor tissue. DNA of the CDR3: TGTGCCAGCAGTCCACACAATTTCGGGGAGCTGTTTTTT. It is translated as CASSPHNFGELFF.